The 16 T cell receptor beta chains in this list originate from one sample, sequenced in a study of blood T cell repertoires in COVID-19. The method was immunoSEQ multiplex PCR; TCRdb's version includes in-frame clones alone and lacks a portion of them. The profile covers some 300,000 clones, with roughly nine tenths appearing a single time and approximately 2.9% taken by the ten largest. The sequenced sample was PBMCs or T cells enriched from blood (not recorded which). The source is a woman in her 50s who had been exposed to COVID-19.

This clone was seen only once. This chain uses TRBV19 with TRBJ1-3; the D is unclear. Trimming took off 0 bases at V and 0 bases at J, with 15 bases between the two ends. CDR3 length equals 18 residues. CDR1 is LNHDA, CDR2 SQIVND, per germline (reference sequence). The chain's CDR3 is CASSIDPGLTFSGNTIYF. The CDR3, as DNA: TGTGCCAGTAGTATAGATCCTGGACTGACTTTCTCTGGAAACACCATATATTTT.

V usage is TRBV7-9 and J usage is TRBJ2-7; no clear D. This CDR3 region has 11 residues. V lost 4 bases and J 2 bases, leaving 3 bases between the germline ends. Looked up from germline, CDR1 is SEHNR and CDR2 is FQNEAQ (reference sequence). The CDR3 DNA follows: TGTGCCAGCAGCTATACCTACGAGCAGTACTTC. Residues: CASSYTYEQYF.

The chain combines TRBV19 with TRBJ2-3; 8 nucleotides align to TRBD2. The CDR3 totals 16 residues. The germline gives CDR1 LNHDA, CDR2 SQIVND (reference sequence). V was pared by 4 bases and J by 1 base, with 7 bases of the junction left unmatched. The DNA for the CDR3 is TGTGCCAGTAGTAACCCCGCGCGGGGGGGCACAGATACGCAGTATTTT. It specifies CASSNPARGGTDTQYF.

In nucleotides, the CDR3 is TGCGCCAGCAGCCTCATAAAGGACAGGCAAATCTCTGGAAACACCATATATTTT. Translating it yields CASSLIKDRQISGNTIYF. The chain couples TRBV4-1 to TRBJ1-3, with 7 bases that match TRBD1. Germline CDR1 and CDR2: MGHRA and YSYEKL. CDR3 length equals 18 residues. The V segment lost 4 bases and the J segment 0 bases; nucleotides outside the gene matches: 12.

The chain carries TRBV7-8 and TRBJ2-2, with 9 bases fitting TRBD1. The V and J ends lost 5 bases and 3 bases, in that order; junction bases with no gene match: 7. There are 16 residues in the CDR3. Germline V lookup: CDR1 SGHVS, CDR2 FQNEAQ. The CDR3 DNA reads as TGTGCCAGCAGCGTCAACAGGGGGCGAGACACCGGGGAGCTGTTTTTT. This sequence encodes CASSVNRGRDTGELFF.

The chain links TRBV7-9 to TRBJ2-3; TRBD2 matches 11 bases. The V segment lost 5 bases and the J segment 4 bases; nucleotides outside the gene matches: 14. The V gene's germline CDR1 is SEHNR and CDR2 FQNEAQ (reference sequence). The CDR3 has 18 amino acids. Here the CDR3 reads CASSGRLAGPPRADTQYF. In DNA, the CDR3 is TGTGCCAGCAGCGGGAGACTAGCGGGGCCTCCACGGGCAGATACGCAGTATTTT.

The chain combines TRBV3-1 (or the pseudogene TRBV3-2) with TRBJ2-1; tentatively, D is TRBD2 (6 bases). The CDR3 covers 17 residues. CDR1 is LGHDT, CDR2 YNNKEL, per germline (reference sequence). V was pared by 1 base and J by 0 bases, with 13 bases between. The CDR3 reads CASSQGVGGTSYNEQFF. DNA for the CDR3: TGTGCCAGCAGCCAAGGAGTTGGGGGGACCTCCTACAATGAGCAGTTCTTC.

As to this clone: An end of the junction does not agree with germline; a read error may underlie this. V is TRBV7-7 and J is TRBJ2-7; D unclear. This CDR3 contains 13 residues. CDR1 SSHAT and CDR2 FNYEAQ come from the germline V gene (reference sequence). The CDR3 DNA follows: TGTGCTAGCAGCTTGCGTAATTCCTACGAGCAGTACTTC. This encodes CASSLRNSYEQYF. The whole variable domain, filled in from reference TRBV7-7 and TRBJ2-7, reads GAGVSQSPRYKVTKRGQDVTLRCDPISSHATLYWYQQALGQGPEFLTYFNYEAQPDKSGLPSDRFSAERPEGSISTLTIQRTEQRDSAMYRCASSLRNSYEQYFGPGTRLTVT.

The J gene is TRBJ2-1, the V gene TRBV7-8; the match to TRBD2 covers 13 bases. V lost 5 bases and J lost 4; bases outside the gene matches: 5. The CDR3 sequence is 16 residues long. The germline gives CDR1 SGHVS, CDR2 FQNEAQ. The CDR3 bases are TGTGCCAGCAGCCCCTGGACTAGCGGGGGATACAATGAGCAGTTCTTC. This codes for CASSPWTSGGYNEQFF.

This chain joins TRBV24-1 and TRBJ2-1; 7 bases agree with TRBD2. The germline CDR1 and CDR2 sequences are KGHDR and SFDVKD. V shed 6 bases, J shed 10 bases, and the junction held 8 bases outside the gene matches. The CDR3 totals 13 residues. The CDR3 spells CATSRLVGGEQFF. CDR3 bases: TGTGCCACCAGTCGTCTCGTGGGGGGGGAGCAGTTCTTC.

The chain carries TRBV11-3 and TRBJ1-2; 8 bases align to TRBD1. Germline V gene lookup returns CDR1 SGHNT and CDR2 YENEEA. The length of the CDR3 is 17 residues. The ends lost 5 bases at V and 3 bases at J; junction bases unmatched: 14. The CDR3 protein is CASSRAGTGARDYGYTF. The CDR3 DNA is TGTGCCAGCAGCAGAGCTGGGACAGGCGCCAGAGACTATGGCTACACCTTC.

The J gene is TRBJ2-2, the V gene TRBV7-9; D perhaps matches TRBD1 (5 bases). Looked up from germline, CDR1 is SEHNR and CDR2 is FQNEAQ (reference sequence). V dropped 5 bases and J dropped 3 bases, with 10 bases sitting between them. The CDR3 spans 14 residues. The CDR3 DNA reads as TGTGCCAGCAGCCCCATCAGGGACACCGGGGAGCTGTTTTTT. Translation: CASSPIRDTGELFF.

The chain joins TRBV2 to TRBJ1-2; tentatively, D is TRBD1 (5 bases). CDR3 size: 15 residues. With 6 bases removed from V and 5 bases from J, the gap between germline ends came to 19 bases. The germline V gene has CDR1 SNHLY and CDR2 FYNNEI. CDR3 bases: TGTGCCAGCAGGTCTGACAGTCTCCCTCGATATGGCTACACCTTC. Residues: CASRSDSLPRYGYTF.

The rearrangement links TRBV10-3 to TRBJ2-3; TRBD2 matches 14 bases. The J segment lost 0 bases and the V segment lost 5 bases, leaving 7 bases of the junction unmatched. CDR3 length equals 18 residues. The germline V gene encodes CDR1 ENHRY and CDR2 SYGVKD. The CDR3 DNA follows: TGTGCCATCAGTCCCAGGACTAGCGGGGGGAAAAGCACAGATACGCAGTATTTT. Translating it yields CAISPRTSGGKSTDTQYF.

This chain joins TRBV3-1 (or the pseudogene TRBV3-2) and TRBJ1-1; D is undetermined. Looked up from germline, CDR1 is LGHDT and CDR2 is YNNKEL (reference sequence). CDR3 length equals 14 residues. Trimming pared 7 bases from V and 4 bases from J, leaving 16 bases between. The CDR3 loop reads CASTSIRGSTEAFF. DNA of the CDR3: TGTGCCAGCACCTCCATACGGGGATCCACTGAAGCTTTCTTT.

J is TRBJ2-7 and V is TRBV11-1; weak D call: TRBD2 (6 bases). From germline, CDR1 is SGHAT and CDR2 FQDESV (reference sequence). Trimming removed 5 bases at V and 4 bases at J, with 21 bases between. This CDR3 is 16 amino acids long. CDR3 protein: CASSPSPMGGWYEQYF. CDR3 coding DNA: TGTGCCAGCAGCCCTAGCCCTATGGGGGGTTGGTACGAGCAGTACTTC.